One and the same sample provided the 20 T cell receptor beta chains below, sequenced in a study of T cell changes during pregnancy in multiple sclerosis. Sequencing used immunoSEQ multiplex PCR; TCRdb keeps in-frame clones, though not all of them. This table holds under 75,000 clones, approximately 91% found once. Sequenced here: peripheral blood, sampled in the first trimester of pregnancy. The receptors were gathered from a female donor with multiple sclerosis, enrolled in a pregnancy study.

The chain uses TRBV5-1 and TRBJ2-4; D is perhaps TRBD1 (5 bases). The germline V gene encodes CDR1 SGHRS and CDR2 YFSETQ. Trimming pared 4 bases from V and 0 bases from J, leaving 20 bases between. The CDR3 contains 18 residues. CDR3 sequence: CASSPTPPDSLAKNIQYF. CDR3 nucleotides: TGCGCCAGCAGCCCGACCCCCCCTGACAGTCTAGCCAAAAACATTCAGTACTTC.

The rearrangement links TRBV14 to TRBJ1-3; 7 bases align to TRBD1. Germline values: CDR1 SGHDN, CDR2 FVKESK. The CDR3 is made up of 14 amino acids. Losses at the gene ends were 4 bases for V and 2 bases for J; bases not matched to a gene: 2. The DNA of the CDR3 is TGTGCCAGCAGCCCAGACAGGGCTGGAAACACCATATATTTT. Residues: CASSPDRAGNTIYF.

This sequence joins TRBV27 and TRBJ2-7; 12 bases match TRBD1. Losses at the gene ends were 5 bases for V and 5 bases for J; bases not matched to a gene: 4. CDR1 and CDR2 (germline): MNHEY, SMNVEV (reference sequence). This CDR3 is built from 14 residues. The DNA for the CDR3 is TGTGCCAGCAGTCCAGGGACAGGGGGCCACGAGCAGTACTTC. Protein sequence: CASSPGTGGHEQYF.

The chain couples TRBV27 to TRBJ2-7, with D possibly TRBD1 on 5 matching bases. Germline-derived CDR1 and CDR2 are MNHEY and SMNVEV (reference sequence). Trimming stripped 3 bases from V and 2 bases from J, with 11 bases between. This CDR3 has 14 amino acids. The CDR3 region has the DNA TGTGCCAGCAGTTTTGGCCAGGGTCCCTACGAGCAGTACTTC. This encodes CASSFGQGPYEQYF.

CDR3 in DNA: TGTGCCAGCAGCTTACTTGCGGGAGTGCCCTACGAGCAGTACTTC. Translated, it gives CASSLLAGVPYEQYF. The rearrangement uses TRBV7-2 and TRBJ2-7; 7 bases align to TRBD2. CDR3 length: 15 residues. In germline, CDR1 is SGHTA, CDR2 FQGNSA. With 2 bases clipped from V and 2 bases from J, the junction kept 6 bases outside the gene matches.

The gene calls are TRBV7-2 and TRBJ1-5, with 8 bases matching TRBD1. The junction had 4 bases not matched to a gene; V was cut back by 6 bases and J by 3 bases. The CDR3 covers 14 residues. The germline V gene encodes CDR1 SGHTA and CDR2 FQGNSA. CDR3 sequence reads: CASSLTGDNQPQHF. The CDR3 DNA follows: TGTGCCAGCAGTTTGACAGGGGACAATCAGCCCCAGCATTTT.

Concerning this clone: The junction departs from germline at one end; a sequencing error may be responsible. This chain connects TRBV2 to TRBJ2-3; D is ambiguous. The germline CDR1 and CDR2 sequences are SNHLY and FYNNEI. CDR3 length: 10 amino acids. CDR3 region: CASSRDTQYF. As DNA, the CDR3 is TGTGCCAGCAGCAGAGATACGCAGTATTTT.

The chain uses TRBV18 and TRBJ2-2, with D possibly being TRBD1 (5 bases). Germline-derived CDR1 and CDR2 are KGHSH and LQKENI. CDR3 size: 15 residues. The V gene lost 4 bases and the J gene lost 7 bases, with 16 bases spanning the gap. The CDR3 nucleotides read TGTGCCAGCTCACAATTCCCCAGGGAACTCGGGGAGCTGTTTTTT. Residues: CASSQFPRELGELFF.

The V gene is TRBV5-1, the J gene TRBJ2-3; no reliable D call. Germline CDR1 reads SGHRS; CDR2 reads YFSETQ. The ends were cut back, 0 bases at V and 2 bases at J, with 4 bases in the middle. This CDR3 region has 13 residues. CDR3 sequence (DNA): TGCGCCAGCAGCTTGGCCATCACAGATACGCAGTATTTT. Its protein product is CASSLAITDTQYF. The full variable domain, with the rest looked up from reference TRBV5-1 and TRBJ2-3, is KAGVTQTPRYLIKTRGQQVTLSCSPISGHRSVSWYQQTPGQGLQFLFEYFSETQRNKGNFPGRFSGRQFSNSRSEMNVSTLELGDSALYLCASSLAITDTQYFGPGTRLTVL.

The chain recombines TRBV28 with TRBJ2-7; unclear D gene. V lost 6 bases to trimming and J lost 6 bases, with 6 bases between them. The CDR3 length is 10 residues. Per germline, CDR1 MDHEN and CDR2 SYDVKM. The DNA for the CDR3 is TGTGCCAGCAGCCCCCGCGAGCAGTACTTC. Translation gives CASSPREQYF.

Written as DNA, the CDR3 is TGTGCCAGCAGTGGTCTAGACGCGTGGGTCCAGCCCCAGCATTTT. Protein: CASSGLDAWVQPQHF. This chain connects TRBV6-1 to TRBJ1-5; D is unresolved. Germline V CDR1 and CDR2: MNHNS, SASEGT. Trimming took off 4 bases at V and 7 bases at J, with 17 bases between the two ends. CDR3 length: 15 amino acids.

The gene calls are TRBV10-2 and TRBJ1-2; D gene ambiguous. With 2 bases removed from V and 4 bases from J, the gap between germline ends came to 8 bases. The CDR3 is made up of 13 amino acids. Germline CDR1 is WSHSY and CDR2 is SAAADI. The CDR3 nucleotides are TGCGCCAGCAGTGAGCGCGGCCTCTATGGCTACACCTTC. Protein: CASSERGLYGYTF.

The gene calls are TRBV9 and TRBJ1-1; possible D gene TRBD1, 5 bases. V was cut by 4 bases and J by 0 bases, with 13 bases left in between. This CDR3 spans 15 amino acids. CDR1 and CDR2 (germline): SGDLS, YYNGEE. The CDR3 is CASSPVGQMNTEAFF. For the CDR3, the DNA is TGTGCCAGCAGCCCAGTGGGGCAGATGAACACTGAAGCTTTCTTT.

The J gene is TRBJ2-2, the V gene TRBV30; 8 bases fit TRBD2. The CDR3 covers 15 residues. Trimming cost V 1 base and J 1 base; bases outside gene matches: 2. CDR1 GTSNPN and CDR2 SVGIG come from the germline V gene (reference sequence). CDR3 nucleotides: TGTGCCTGGAGTGAACTAGCGGTGAACACCGGGGAGCTGTTTTTT. Translation gives CAWSELAVNTGELFF.

The V gene is TRBV7-6, the J gene TRBJ2-5, with no clear D. Per germline, CDR1 SGHVS and CDR2 FNYEAQ. This CDR3 spans 13 amino acids. Trimming shortened V by 3 bases and J by 0 bases, and 5 bases separated the two germline ends. The CDR3 spells CASSFTYQETQYF. The DNA for the CDR3 is TGTGCCAGCAGCTTTACTTACCAAGAGACCCAGTACTTC.

This chain connects TRBV9 to TRBJ1-2; tentatively, D is TRBD1 (5 bases). The CDR3 contains 13 residues. Germline CDR1 and CDR2: SGDLS and YYNGEE. V gave up 0 bases and J gave up 4 bases, with 7 bases separating them. CDR3 in DNA: TGTGCCAGCAGCGTAGTTGGGGCCTATGGCTACACCTTC. It translates to CASSVVGAYGYTF.

The chain employs TRBV4-1 and TRBJ2-1; 7 positions match TRBD1. V gave up 0 bases and J gave up 14 bases; unmatched junction bases: 10. The CDR3 is 14 amino acids. Per germline, CDR1 MGHRA and CDR2 YSYEKL. The CDR3 DNA reads TGCGCCAGCAGCCAAGATCACGGGACAGATTCAAAGTTCTTC. Translation gives CASSQDHGTDSKFF.

The rearrangement joins TRBV27 to TRBJ1-1, with TRBD1 matching over 9 bases. Germline V gives CDR1 MNHEY, CDR2 SMNVEV (reference sequence). The CDR3 length is 15 residues. V shed 3 bases, J shed 6 bases, and the junction held 8 bases outside the gene matches. The CDR3, as DNA: TGTGCCAGCAGTTTCCCGGGACAGGGAGAAGCTGAAGCTTTCTTT. This translates into CASSFPGQGEAEAFF.

The chain employs TRBV5-1 and TRBJ1-2; the match to TRBD1 covers 10 bases. V shed 3 bases, J shed 7 bases, and the junction held 15 bases outside the gene matches. In germline, CDR1 is SGHRS, CDR2 YFSETQ. This CDR3 comprises 17 residues. The CDR3 sequence is CASSSRRDRGTTAGYTF. For the CDR3, the DNA is TGCGCCAGCAGCTCCCGCCGGGACAGGGGCACGACCGCTGGCTACACCTTC.

This chain's CDR3 is CASSLERTGVRDTQYF. CDR3 DNA sequence: TGTGCCAGCAGCTTGGAGCGGACAGGGGTCAGAGATACGCAGTATTTT. This chain links TRBV5-6 with TRBJ2-3; TRBD1 agrees at 9 bases. The CDR3 covers 16 residues. Trimming took 0 bases from V and 5 from J; bases not matched to a gene: 7. Germline CDR1 and CDR2: SGHDT and YYEEEE.